This paragraph covers one T cell receptor beta chain sequence. This entry belongs to a study of blood T cell repertoires in COVID-19. Measured with immunoSEQ multiplex PCR; TCRdb has only the in-frame clones, and not every one. The table shows approximately 82,000 clones, with 85% to 95% occurring only once. CDR3 size: 11 residues. CDR1 is DFQATT, CDR2 SNEGSKA, per germline (reference sequence). Deletions cut 3 bases from V and 7 bases from J, with 6 bases between. The clonotype originates from a woman aged 55-75 years with active COVID-19. Sample: peripheral blood. The rearrangement uses TRBV20-1 and TRBJ2-2; D is undetermined. The CDR3 coding sequence is TGCAGTGCTAGGTGGAGCGGGGAGCTGTTTTTT. Protein: CSARWSGELFF.